Listed below are T cell receptor beta chains from one sample, sequenced in a study of OX40 agonist ivuxolimab in advanced cancers. Profiled with immunoSEQ multiplex PCR; TCRdb holds only in-frame clones, not every one. The sample holds about 82,000 clones; around nine tenths are singletons and the top ten take 0.55% to 0.75%. Sequenced here: CD4+ or CD8+ T cells sorted from blood, sampled in a trial of the OX40 agonist ivuxolimab. All receptors derive from an adult with an advanced solid tumor such as melanoma, head and neck, liver or kidney cancer. CDR3s include the opening cysteine and the closing phenylalanine or tryptophan. The order of the fields is clone size, V gene, J gene, D gene, CDR3 DNA, CDR3 protein. The D gene is left open where the match is weak. Clone size is given for some rows only: seen once, a few or many times, or a class if the clone is expanded.

abundance: NA; v_gene: TRBV6-5; j_gene: TRBJ2-5; d_gene: NA; CDR3nt: TGTGCCAGCAGAGATAGACAGTCTCAAGAGACCCAGTACTTC; CDR3aa: CASRDRQSQETQYF
abundance: NA; v_gene: TRBV11-2; j_gene: TRBJ1-2; d_gene: NA; CDR3nt: TGTGCCAGCAGCTTACGAGGCCCCCAGGGGCAAGATGGCTACACCTTC; CDR3aa: CASSLRGPQGQDGYTF
abundance: once; v_gene: TRBV28; j_gene: TRBJ1-6; d_gene: TRBD1; CDR3nt: TGTGCCAGCAGTCTTACAGGGGGTGTAAGTAATTCACCCCTCCACTTT; CDR3aa: CASSLTGGVSNSPLHF
abundance: NA; v_gene: TRBV10-1; j_gene: TRBJ2-7; d_gene: TRBD1; CDR3nt: TGCGCCAGCAGTGAGGGACAGGGTATCGCCGAGCAGTACTTC; CDR3aa: CASSEGQGIAEQYF
abundance: once; v_gene: TRBV18; j_gene: TRBJ2-1; d_gene: TRBD1; CDR3nt: TGTGCCAGCTCACCATACCGAGACAGGGATTACAATGAGCAGTTCTTC; CDR3aa: CASSPYRDRDYNEQFF
abundance: NA; v_gene: TRBV18; j_gene: TRBJ2-7; d_gene: NA; CDR3nt: TGTGCCAGCTCACCTCTACCGGGAAATTATGTCGACGAGCAGTACTTC; CDR3aa: CASSPLPGNYVDEQYF
abundance: NA; v_gene: TRBV6-1; j_gene: TRBJ1-1; d_gene: NA; CDR3nt: TGTGCCAGCAGGAGGAACTTGGACACTGAAGCTTTCTTT; CDR3aa: CASRRNLDTEAFF
abundance: NA; v_gene: TRBV28; j_gene: TRBJ1-3; d_gene: NA; CDR3nt: TGTGCCAGCAGTTTCCCTACGGCAGGGGCCGGTGGAAACACCATATATTTT; CDR3aa: CASSFPTAGAGGNTIYF
abundance: NA; v_gene: TRBV7-7; j_gene: TRBJ2-2; d_gene: NA; CDR3nt: TGTGCTAGCAGCTTATCCCGGGCCGGGGAGCTGTTTTTT; CDR3aa: CASSLSRAGELFF
abundance: NA; v_gene: TRBV5-1; j_gene: TRBJ1-2; d_gene: NA; CDR3nt: TGCGCCAGCAGCTTGGATGTGGGACGCGGAAACTATGGCTACACCTTC; CDR3aa: CASSLDVGRGNYGYTF
abundance: NA; v_gene: TRBV7-2; j_gene: TRBJ2-7; d_gene: NA; CDR3nt: TGTGCCAGCAGCTTAGAACCGAAGTACGAGCAGTACTTC; CDR3aa: CASSLEPKYEQYF
abundance: NA; v_gene: TRBV15; j_gene: TRBJ1-1; d_gene: NA; CDR3nt: TGTGCCACCAGCAGAGATGTGCCCGCCCTCGGGAACACTGAAGCTTTCTTT; CDR3aa: CATSRDVPALGNTEAFF
abundance: NA; v_gene: TRBV7-9; j_gene: TRBJ2-5; d_gene: NA; CDR3nt: TGTGCCAGCAGCTCCCCGGGGGTCGGAGAGACCCAGTACTTC; CDR3aa: CASSSPGVGETQYF
abundance: NA; v_gene: TRBV6-6; j_gene: TRBJ2-1; d_gene: NA; CDR3nt: TGTGCCGCCGGACGAGGCAATGAGCAGTTCTTC; CDR3aa: CAAGRGNEQFF
abundance: NA; v_gene: TRBV10-1; j_gene: TRBJ2-6; d_gene: TRBD1; CDR3nt: TGCGCCAGCTCCCCCGGTAAGGTGGACAGGACTTACTCTGGGGCCAACGTCCTGACTTTC; CDR3aa: CASSPGKVDRTYSGANVLTF
abundance: NA; v_gene: TRBV6-5; j_gene: TRBJ2-2; d_gene: NA; CDR3nt: TGTGCCAGTCTTACAGGGAACACCGGGGAGCTGTTTTTT; CDR3aa: CASLTGNTGELFF
abundance: NA; v_gene: TRBV6-6; j_gene: TRBJ1-2; d_gene: NA; CDR3nt: TGTGCCAGCAGGGCGACATCTACTAACTATGGCTACACCTTC; CDR3aa: CASRATSTNYGYTF
abundance: NA; v_gene: TRBV7-9; j_gene: TRBJ2-1; d_gene: TRBD2; CDR3nt: TGTGCCAGCAGCCAGGGCGGCGGGAGAACTGAGCAGTTCTTC; CDR3aa: CASSQGGGRTEQFF
abundance: NA; v_gene: TRBV5-1; j_gene: TRBJ1-2; d_gene: TRBD1; CDR3nt: TGCGCCAGCAGCTTGGACTCAGGGGGCGATGGCTACACCTTC; CDR3aa: CASSLDSGGDGYTF
abundance: NA; v_gene: TRBV2; j_gene: TRBJ2-3; d_gene: NA; CDR3nt: TGTGCCAGCAAACAGGTGTTCACAGATACGCAGTATTTT; CDR3aa: CASKQVFTDTQYF
abundance: NA; v_gene: TRBV15; j_gene: TRBJ2-5; d_gene: NA; CDR3nt: TGTGCCACCAGCAGAGGCCCAATTGGGACCCAGTACTTC; CDR3aa: CATSRGPIGTQYF
abundance: NA; v_gene: TRBV11-2; j_gene: TRBJ2-3; d_gene: TRBD1; CDR3nt: TGTGCCAGTGGGACAGGGACGGCAGATACGCAGTATTTT; CDR3aa: CASGTGTADTQYF
abundance: NA; v_gene: TRBV7-3; j_gene: TRBJ1-6; d_gene: NA; CDR3nt: TGTGCCAGCAGCTTAGCCGGGACATCAAGTTCACCCCTCCACTTT; CDR3aa: CASSLAGTSSSPLHF
abundance: NA; v_gene: TRBV5-6; j_gene: TRBJ1-2; d_gene: TRBD1; CDR3nt: TGTGCCAGCAGCTTAGACAGGGAATATGGCTACACCTTC; CDR3aa: CASSLDREYGYTF
abundance: NA; v_gene: TRBV7-3; j_gene: TRBJ2-3; d_gene: NA; CDR3nt: TGTGCCAGCAGCTTCACCTCTAGCACAGATACGCAGTATTTT; CDR3aa: CASSFTSSTDTQYF
abundance: once; v_gene: TRBV30; j_gene: TRBJ2-5; d_gene: NA; CDR3nt: TGTGCCTGGAGTGTAGGACGGACAATACAAGAGACCCAGTACTTC; CDR3aa: CAWSVGRTIQETQYF
abundance: NA; v_gene: TRBV5-1; j_gene: TRBJ2-7; d_gene: TRBD1; CDR3nt: TGCGCCAGCAGCTTGAAGTCGGGACAGGTGAACTACGAGCAGTACTTC; CDR3aa: CASSLKSGQVNYEQYF
abundance: NA; v_gene: TRBV11-3; j_gene: TRBJ1-2; d_gene: NA; CDR3nt: TGTGCCAGCAGCCCCCGTGGTGGTGGGGCTAACTATGGCTACACCTTC; CDR3aa: CASSPRGGGANYGYTF
abundance: NA; v_gene: TRBV10-3; j_gene: TRBJ1-2; d_gene: NA; CDR3nt: TGTGCCATCAGTGTCAACCAGGGTGAAGTTGGTGGCTACACCTTC; CDR3aa: CAISVNQGEVGGYTF
abundance: NA; v_gene: TRBV5-4; j_gene: TRBJ2-4; d_gene: NA; CDR3nt: TGTGCCAGCAGCTTCGACTGGGACCAAGCCAAAAACATTCAGTACTTC; CDR3aa: CASSFDWDQAKNIQYF
abundance: NA; v_gene: TRBV7-7; j_gene: TRBJ2-5; d_gene: TRBD1; CDR3nt: TGTGCTAGCAGCTTAGAGGACAGGGGGCTCCAAGAGACCCAGTACTTC; CDR3aa: CASSLEDRGLQETQYF
abundance: NA; v_gene: TRBV5-1; j_gene: TRBJ2-1; d_gene: TRBD2; CDR3nt: TGCGCCAGCAGCAAGGGGGCCCCGGGACTAGCGCTAAGCTCCTACAATGAGCAGTTCTTC; CDR3aa: CASSKGAPGLALSSYNEQFF
abundance: NA; v_gene: TRBV10-3; j_gene: TRBJ1-5; d_gene: NA; CDR3nt: TGTGCCATCTCGACCTCCCAGGGAAATCAGCCCCAGCATTTT; CDR3aa: CAISTSQGNQPQHF
abundance: NA; v_gene: TRBV18; j_gene: TRBJ1-1; d_gene: NA; CDR3nt: TGTGCCAGCTCACCATCGGGACATCCGAACACTGAAGCTTTCTTT; CDR3aa: CASSPSGHPNTEAFF
abundance: NA; v_gene: TRBV30; j_gene: TRBJ2-1; d_gene: TRBD2; CDR3nt: TGTGCCTGGAGTGTACCACTAGCGGGGGTGAAGTTATACAATGAGCAGTTCTTC; CDR3aa: CAWSVPLAGVKLYNEQFF
abundance: NA; v_gene: TRBV7-3; j_gene: TRBJ1-1; d_gene: NA; CDR3nt: TGTGCCAGCAGCGCTCACCCTTCGGCGCTGAACACTGAAGCTTTCTTT; CDR3aa: CASSAHPSALNTEAFF